The rows below give T cell receptor beta chains drawn from one sample of a study of blood T cell repertoires in COVID-19. The protocol was immunoSEQ multiplex PCR, while the TCRdb copy is restricted to in-frame clones and leaves out a portion. Among 250,000 to 300,000 clones listed, about nine tenths were seen once. Sequenced material: PBMCs or T cells enriched from blood (not recorded which). The receptors derive from a woman between 50 and 59 years old who had been exposed to COVID-19. CDR3s include the opening cysteine and the closing phenylalanine or tryptophan. The D gene is left open where the match is weak. Size is stated for part of the rows, as once, few or many counts, or as a class when the clone is expanded.

>.|TRBV6-4|TRBJ2-3|.
TGTGCCAGCAGCGGGCAGGGCAGCACAGATACGCAGTATTTT
CASSGQGSTDTQYF
>.|TRBV28|TRBJ1-1|.
TGTGCCAGCACGGACTCAGTGAACACTGAAGCTTTCTTT
CASTDSVNTEAFF
>.|TRBV6-5|TRBJ1-1|few
TGTGCCAGCAGATGGGGCCGGAACACTGAAGCTTTCTTT
CASRWGRNTEAFF
>.|TRBV29-1|TRBJ1-5|.
TGCAGCGTCTCTTCGGCGGGGGGCACGGGCCATCAGCCCCAGCATTTT
CSVSSAGGTGHQPQHF
>.|TRBV27|TRBJ2-7|.
TGTGCCAGCAGTTTACTGGCAGGTTACGAGCAGTACTTC
CASSLLAGYEQYF
>.|TRBV19|TRBJ2-4|.
TGTGCCAGTAGTATAAAGGCCGGGTCGGCCAAAAACATTCAGTACTTC
CASSIKAGSAKNIQYF
>TRBD1|TRBV6-1|TRBJ2-4|.
TGTGCCAGCAGTGAAAGGACAGGGATCAAAAACATTCAGTACTTC
CASSERTGIKNIQYF
>.|TRBV19|TRBJ1-5|.
TGTGCCAGTAGTATCGGAGGGAAAAGCAATCAGCCCCAGCATTTT
CASSIGGKSNQPQHF
>TRBD1|TRBV14|TRBJ1-6|once
TGTGCCAGCAGCAAAGACAGGGAGGCTTCACCCCTCCACTTT
CASSKDREASPLHF
>.|TRBV3-1/TRBV3-2|TRBJ1-1|.
TGTGCCACAGCCCCTAGCGACCGATCCCGACGGAACACTGAAGCTTTCTTT
CATAPSDRSRRNTEAFF
>.|TRBV25-1|TRBJ1-1|.
TGTGCCAGCAGCTCAACAGGGTTGATGAACACTGAAGCTTTCTTT
CASSSTGLMNTEAFF
>TRBD1|TRBV29-1|TRBJ2-2|.
TGCAGCGCCCTGTTGCTCTGGACAGGGGGCACCGGGGAGCTGTTTTTT
CSALLLWTGGTGELFF
>TRBD1|TRBV28|TRBJ1-2|.
TGTGCCAGCAGCCTTAGGGGGACAGGGGGGAACTATGGCTACACCTTC
CASSLRGTGGNYGYTF
>.|TRBV6-5|TRBJ2-1|.
TGTGCCAGCAGTCGAACAGGGTATTCCTACAATGAGCAGTTCTTC
CASSRTGYSYNEQFF
>.|TRBV4-2|TRBJ1-1|.
TGTGCCAGCAGCCCCGCCACTCGCCAAACGAACACTGAAGCTTTCTTT
CASSPATRQTNTEAFF
>TRBD1|TRBV12-5|TRBJ1-2|.
TGTGCTAGTGGTCTCGACAGGGGCCCAGGGGGCTACACCTTC
CASGLDRGPGGYTF
>TRBD2|TRBV27|TRBJ2-5|.
TGTGCCAGCAGTTTACGGGCTAGCGGGGTGTACCAAGAGACCCAGTACTTC
CASSLRASGVYQETQYF
>TRBD1|TRBV28|TRBJ1-6|.
TGTGCCAGCACCCCCCAGGGGACAGGGGGGTTTAATTCACCCCTCCACTTT
CASTPQGTGGFNSPLHF
>.|TRBV6-5|TRBJ1-6|.
TGTGCCAGCAGACAGGGAGGGTCACCCCTCCACTTT
CASRQGGSPLHF
>.|TRBV30|TRBJ1-3|.
TGTGCCTGGGACTTAGACTCGGGAAACACCATATATTTT
CAWDLDSGNTIYF
>.|TRBV4-2|TRBJ2-3|.
TGTGCCAGCAGCCAAGAGTGGTGGCAGGAAACAGATACGCAGTATTTT
CASSQEWWQETDTQYF
>.|TRBV20-1|TRBJ2-4|.
TGCAGTGCTAGAGCAGAGGCTTTT
CSARAEAF
>.|TRBV4-1|TRBJ1-2|.
TGCGCCAGCAGCCAAGATGAGACTGGAACCTATGGCTACACCTTC
CASSQDETGTYGYTF
>.|TRBV28|TRBJ2-7|.
TGTGCCAGCAGTTTACTGCTCAGGAGGGGAGAGCAGTACTTC
CASSLLLRRGEQYF
>.|TRBV5-1|TRBJ2-5|.
TGCGCCAGCACCCTGGGCCAACAAGAGACCCAGTACTTC
CASTLGQQETQYF
>.|TRBV5-6|TRBJ1-6|.
TGTGCCAGCAGCTTGGCAAACAGGGTACGGGGGGCACCCCTCCACTTT
CASSLANRVRGAPLHF
>TRBD1|TRBV19|TRBJ2-6|.
TGTGCCAGTAGTATCGCCGGGACAGGGAGCTCTGGGGCCAACGTCCTGACTTTC
CASSIAGTGSSGANVLTF
>.|TRBV24-1|TRBJ1-3|few
TGTGCCACCAGTGATCCCTCCTCTGGAAACACCATATATTTT
CATSDPSSGNTIYF